Shown below are 14 T cell receptor beta chains from a single sample sequenced in a study of long-term antiretroviral therapy in people with HIV. Researchers report immunoSEQ v3.0 was run at survey level. Data came from immunoSEQ multiplex PCR; TCRdb stores just in-frame clones and leaves some out. The data show tens of thousands of clones, around 94% seen once. The material sequenced was unsorted PBMCs, taken 4.1 years after starting antiretroviral therapy. These receptors originate from a woman between 45 and 60 years old with HIV.

This chain links TRBV5-1 with TRBJ1-1, with 7 bases lining up with TRBD1. Per germline, CDR1 SGHRS and CDR2 YFSETQ. The V segment lost 3 bases and the J segment 4 bases; nucleotides outside the gene matches: 6. The CDR3 length is 14 residues. CDR3 sequence reads: CASSSGTAGTEAFF. Written as DNA, the CDR3 is TGCGCCAGCAGCTCCGGGACAGCGGGCACTGAAGCTTTCTTT.

This chain uses TRBV6-1 with TRBJ2-7; no firm D call. This CDR3 spans 11 amino acids. Germline-derived CDR1 and CDR2 are MNHNS and SASEGT. The germline V and J ends were trimmed by 7 bases and 7 bases, with 11 bases remaining between them. This chain's CDR3 is CASILSGEQYF. The DNA of the CDR3 is TGTGCCAGCATTCTATCTGGAGAGCAGTACTTC.

This chain joins TRBV2 and TRBJ1-2, with D possibly TRBD1 on 5 matching bases. The CDR3 runs to 15 residues. The ends were cut back, 3 bases at V and 0 bases at J, with 11 bases in the middle. Germline CDR1 reads SNHLY; CDR2 reads FYNNEI. The CDR3 nucleotides are TGTGCCAGCAGTGAGTGGCAGGGCTCTAACTATGGCTACACCTTC. It encodes CASSEWQGSNYGYTF.

J is TRBJ1-2 and V is TRBV6-4; 7 bases match TRBD1. Looked up from germline, CDR1 is MRHNA and CDR2 is SNTAGT. This CDR3 region has 14 residues. With V trimmed by 2 bases and J by 8 bases, 8 bases remained unmatched. The CDR3 DNA reads as TGTGCCAGCAGTGACCCTGACAGGGTGGGGGGCTACACCTTC. Translated, it gives CASSDPDRVGGYTF.

The chain links TRBV9 to TRBJ2-3; D may be TRBD2 (6 bases). CDR1 and CDR2 from the germline V gene are SGDLS and YYNGEE. V shed 4 bases and J shed 2 bases, with 11 bases lying between them. This CDR3 is 14 amino acids long. The CDR3, as DNA: TGTGCCAGCAGCCCCGGACTATTCACAGATACGCAGTATTTT. It specifies CASSPGLFTDTQYF.

This chain links TRBV5-1 with TRBJ1-5; 10 bases map to TRBD1. V lost 1 base, J lost 5 bases, and 3 bases stayed unmatched. Germline V gives CDR1 SGHRS, CDR2 YFSETQ. The CDR3 spans 15 residues. The CDR3 nucleotides read TGCGCCAGCAGCTTGCGGACAGGGGGGGATCAGCCCCAGCATTTT. Translation gives CASSLRTGGDQPQHF.

The chain recombines TRBV19 with TRBJ2-3, with D hard to call. Per the germline V gene, CDR1 is LNHDA and CDR2 is SQIVND (reference sequence). V was trimmed by 8 bases and J by 0 bases, leaving 6 bases between them. The CDR3 runs 12 residues. The CDR3 reads CASGDSTDTQYF. The CDR3 DNA reads TGTGCCAGTGGGGATAGCACAGATACGCAGTATTTT.

J is TRBJ2-3 and V is TRBV19; D is ambiguous. This CDR3 is 13 amino acids long. The germline V gene encodes CDR1 LNHDA and CDR2 SQIVND (reference sequence). V was shortened by 0 bases and J by 3 bases, with 4 bases between the two germline ends. Here the CDR3 reads CASSIEVTDTQYF. The CDR3 DNA reads as TGTGCCAGTAGTATAGAGGTGACAGATACGCAGTATTTT.

The chain is built from TRBV7-9 and TRBJ1-1; 7 bases match TRBD1. Germline V gene sequence: CDR1 SEHNR, CDR2 FQNEAQ (reference sequence). This CDR3 region has 14 residues. V lost 4 bases and J lost 0; bases outside the gene matches: 2. The CDR3 protein is CASSSGTVNTEAFF. CDR3 nucleotides: TGTGCCAGCAGCTCCGGGACAGTGAACACTGAAGCTTTCTTT.

V and J are TRBV5-1 and TRBJ2-3; 10 bases match TRBD2. Trimming removed 4 bases from V and 0 bases from J; junction bases left unmatched: 14. The CDR3 spans 19 residues. CDR1 is SGHRS and CDR2 is YFSETQ in the germline V gene. The CDR3 DNA is TGCGCCAGCAGCCAACGCTCCAGCGGGGGGGGATCTAGCACAGATACGCAGTATTTT. Translated: CASSQRSSGGGSSTDTQYF.

The V call is TRBV5-6, the J call TRBJ1-1; no definite D call. V lost 5 bases to trimming and J lost 1 base, with 12 bases between them. There are 14 residues in the CDR3. CDR1 and CDR2 (germline): SGHDT, YYEEEE. This chain's CDR3 is CASSFSPGNTEAFF. CDR3 DNA: TGTGCCAGCAGTTTCTCTCCGGGGAACACTGAAGCTTTCTTT. Together with reference TRBV5-6 and TRBJ1-1, the CDR3 gives the full variable domain: DAGVTQSPTHLIKTRGQQVTLRCSPKSGHDTVSWYQQALGQGPQFIFQYYEEEERQRGNFPDRFSGHQFPNYSSELNVNALLLGDSALYLCASSFSPGNTEAFFGQGTRLTVV.

The table lists this clone with a few counts. The sample holds other DNA sequences that translate to the same CDR3. The J gene is TRBJ2-7, the V gene TRBV7-6; TRBD1 matches 10 bases. CDR3 length: 15 residues. From germline, CDR1 is SGHVS and CDR2 FNYEAQ. Trimming at V came to 1 base and at J to 3 bases, leaving 3 bases not matched to a gene. CDR3 residues: CASSLERTGGYEQYF. The CDR3 nucleotides are TGTGCCAGCAGCTTAGAAAGGACAGGGGGCTACGAGCAGTACTTC.

This chain links TRBV7-2 with TRBJ2-1, with D uncertain. This CDR3 has 15 amino acids. Trimming shortened V by 1 base and J by 10 bases, and 17 bases separated the two germline ends. Germline CDR1 reads SGHTA; CDR2 reads FQGNSA. The CDR3 sequence is CASSLDSSTDREQFF. For the CDR3, the DNA is TGTGCCAGCAGCTTAGACAGCAGCACGGATAGAGAGCAGTTCTTC. Full variable domain (outside the CDR3, taken from reference TRBV7-2 and TRBJ2-1): GAGVSQSPSNKVTEKGKDVELRCDPISGHTALYWYRQSLGQGLEFLIYFQGNSAPDKSGLPSDRFSAERTGGSVSTLTIQRTQQEDSAVYLCASSLDSSTDREQFFGPGTRLTVL.

This chain connects TRBV6-6 to TRBJ1-2; D might be TRBD1 (6 bases). The germline V and J ends were trimmed by 1 base and 3 bases, with 9 bases remaining between them. Germline V gene lookup returns CDR1 MNHNY and CDR2 SVGAGI (reference sequence). This CDR3 comprises 14 residues. The CDR3: CASSYFPGDYGYTF. The DNA for the CDR3 is TGTGCCAGCAGTTACTTTCCAGGGGACTATGGCTACACCTTC.